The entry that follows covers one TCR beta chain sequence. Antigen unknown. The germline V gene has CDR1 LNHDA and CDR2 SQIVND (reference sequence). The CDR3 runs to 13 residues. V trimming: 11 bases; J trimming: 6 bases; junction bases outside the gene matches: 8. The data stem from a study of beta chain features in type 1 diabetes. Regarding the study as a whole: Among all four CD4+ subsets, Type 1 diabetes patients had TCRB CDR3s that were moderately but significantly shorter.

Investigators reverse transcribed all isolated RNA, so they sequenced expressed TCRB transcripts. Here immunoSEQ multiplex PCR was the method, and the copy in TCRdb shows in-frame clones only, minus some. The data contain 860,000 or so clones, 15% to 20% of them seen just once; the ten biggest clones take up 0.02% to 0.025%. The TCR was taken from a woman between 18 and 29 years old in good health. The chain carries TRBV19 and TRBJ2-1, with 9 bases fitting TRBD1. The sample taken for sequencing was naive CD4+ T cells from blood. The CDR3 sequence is CASSGQGPNEQFF. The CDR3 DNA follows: TGTGCCTCAAGTGGACAGGGGCCCAATGAGCAGTTCTTC.